This T cell receptor (beta chain) was observed in a study of neoadjuvant nivolumab and ipilimumab in lung cancer. At the level of the study: Patients got nivolumab 3 mg/kg on days 1, 15 and 29; combination added ipilimumab 1 mg/kg day 1.

The CDR3 contains 14 residues. The germline CDR1 and CDR2 sequences are SGHTA and FQGNSA. V shed 6 bases and J 2 bases; nucleotides not matched to a gene: 4. Repertoires were generated with immunoSEQ multiplex PCR, while TCRdb's copy carries only in-frame clones and drops some. Of about 27,000 clones in the sample, roughly three quarters are singletons; the top ten hold 18%. This sequence originates from an adult with non-small cell lung cancer. This chain uses TRBV7-2 with TRBJ2-7; 10 nucleotides align to TRBD1. The sample in question was tumor tissue, obtained after neoadjuvant nivolumab, alone or with ipilimumab, at or shortly before surgery. The CDR3 nucleotides read TGTGCCAGCAGTCGCGGGACAGGGGCCTACGAGCAGTACTTC. This translates into CASSRGTGAYEQYF.